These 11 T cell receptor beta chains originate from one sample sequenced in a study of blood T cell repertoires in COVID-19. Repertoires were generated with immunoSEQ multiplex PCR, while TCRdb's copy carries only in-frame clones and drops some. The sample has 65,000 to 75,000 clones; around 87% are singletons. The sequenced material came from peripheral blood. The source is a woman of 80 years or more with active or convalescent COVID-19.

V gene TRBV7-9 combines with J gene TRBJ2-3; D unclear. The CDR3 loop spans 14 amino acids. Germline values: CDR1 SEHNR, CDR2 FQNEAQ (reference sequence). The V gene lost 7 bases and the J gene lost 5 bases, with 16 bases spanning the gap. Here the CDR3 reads CASTLNFLEDTQYF. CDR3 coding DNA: TGTGCCAGCACTCTCAACTTTCTCGAAGATACGCAGTATTTT.

The CDR3 region is CASSYITGTGISNEQFF. CDR3 coding DNA: TGTGCCAGCAGCTACATTACCGGGACAGGGATAAGCAATGAGCAGTTCTTC. V is TRBV28 and J is TRBJ2-1; 9 nucleotides align to TRBD1. The CDR3 covers 17 residues. Germline-derived CDR1 and CDR2 are MDHEN and SYDVKM. The ends lost 6 bases at V and 6 bases at J; junction bases unmatched: 15. Full variable domain (missing parts from reference TRBV28 and TRBJ2-1): DVKVTQSSRYLVKRTGEKVFLECVQDMDHENMFWYRQDPGLGLRLIYFSYDVKMKEKGDIPEGYSVSREKKERFSLILESASTNQTSMYLCASSYITGTGISNEQFFGPGTRLTVL.

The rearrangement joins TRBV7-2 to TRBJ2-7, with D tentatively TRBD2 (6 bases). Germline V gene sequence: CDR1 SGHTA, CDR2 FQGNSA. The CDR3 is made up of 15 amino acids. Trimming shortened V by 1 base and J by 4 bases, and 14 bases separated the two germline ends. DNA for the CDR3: TGTGCCAGCAGCTTAGATGGCGGGGTATTTTACGAGCAGTACTTC. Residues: CASSLDGGVFYEQYF.

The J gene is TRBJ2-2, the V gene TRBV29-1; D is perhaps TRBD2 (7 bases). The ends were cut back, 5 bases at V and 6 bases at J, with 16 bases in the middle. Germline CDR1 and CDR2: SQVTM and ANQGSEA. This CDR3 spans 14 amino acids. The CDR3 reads CSVLNRGAAGELFF. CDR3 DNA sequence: TGCAGCGTTTTGAATCGGGGGGCGGCCGGGGAGCTGTTTTTT.

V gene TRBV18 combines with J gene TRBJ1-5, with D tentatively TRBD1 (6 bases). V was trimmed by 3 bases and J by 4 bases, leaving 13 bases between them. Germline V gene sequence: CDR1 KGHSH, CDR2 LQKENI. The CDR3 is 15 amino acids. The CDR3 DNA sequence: TGTGCCAGCTCACCTACAGGGAGGGAGAATCAGCCCCAGCATTTT. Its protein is CASSPTGRENQPQHF.

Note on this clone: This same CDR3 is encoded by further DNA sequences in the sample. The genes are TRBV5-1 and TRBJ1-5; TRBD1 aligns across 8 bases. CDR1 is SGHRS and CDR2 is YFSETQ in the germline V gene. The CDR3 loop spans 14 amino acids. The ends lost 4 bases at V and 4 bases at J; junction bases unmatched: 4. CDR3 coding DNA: TGCGCCAGCAGCCCAGGGACAGGAAATCAGCCCCAGCATTTT. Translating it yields CASSPGTGNQPQHF. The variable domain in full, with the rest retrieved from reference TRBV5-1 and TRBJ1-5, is KAGVTQTPRYLIKTRGQQVTLSCSPISGHRSVSWYQQTPGQGLQFLFEYFSETQRNKGNFPGRFSGRQFSNSRSEMNVSTLELGDSALYLCASSPGTGNQPQHFGDGTRLSIL.

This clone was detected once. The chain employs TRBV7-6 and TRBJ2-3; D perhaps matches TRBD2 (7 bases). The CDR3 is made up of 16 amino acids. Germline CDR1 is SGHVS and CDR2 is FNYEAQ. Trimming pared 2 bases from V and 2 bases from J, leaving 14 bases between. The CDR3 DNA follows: TGTGCCAGCAGCTTAACGGGGGGCGTTAACACAGATACGCAGTATTTT. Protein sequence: CASSLTGGVNTDTQYF.

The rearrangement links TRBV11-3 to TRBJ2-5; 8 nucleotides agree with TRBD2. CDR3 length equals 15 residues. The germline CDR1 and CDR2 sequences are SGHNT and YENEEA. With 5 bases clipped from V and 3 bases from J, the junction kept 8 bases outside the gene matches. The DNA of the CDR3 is TGTGCCAGCAGCCCTGGAGCGGGGGATGAAGAGACCCAGTACTTC. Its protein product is CASSPGAGDEETQYF.

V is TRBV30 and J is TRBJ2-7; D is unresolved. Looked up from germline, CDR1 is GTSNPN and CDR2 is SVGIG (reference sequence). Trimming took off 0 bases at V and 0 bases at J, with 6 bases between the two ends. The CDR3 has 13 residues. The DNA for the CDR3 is TGTGCCTGGAGTGTCACCAGCTCCTACGAGCAGTACTTC. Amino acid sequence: CAWSVTSSYEQYF.

CDR3 sequence: CASSSDRETYNEQFF. CDR3 nucleotides: TGTGCCAGCAGTTCAGACAGGGAGACCTACAATGAGCAGTTCTTC. The chain is built from TRBV2 and TRBJ2-1, with 7 nucleotides matching TRBD1. Germline CDR1 SNHLY, CDR2 FYNNEI. This CDR3 contains 15 residues. V lost 5 bases and J lost 2; bases outside the gene matches: 6. Variable domain in full (rest from reference TRBV2 and TRBJ2-1): EPEVTQTPSHQVTQMGQEVILRCVPISNHLYFYWYRQILGQKVEFLVSFYNNEISEKSEIFDDQFSVERPDGSNFTLKIRSTKLEDSAMYFCASSSDRETYNEQFFGPGTRLTVL.

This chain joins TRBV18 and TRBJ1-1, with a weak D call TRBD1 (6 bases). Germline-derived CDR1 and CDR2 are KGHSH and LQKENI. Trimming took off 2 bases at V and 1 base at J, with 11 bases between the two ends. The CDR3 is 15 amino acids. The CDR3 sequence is CASSPSGTRNTEAFF. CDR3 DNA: TGTGCCAGCTCACCATCCGGGACAAGGAACACTGAAGCTTTCTTT.